This T cell receptor (beta chain) was captured in a study of T cells after yellow fever vaccination. The CDR3 runs 19 residues. V dropped 3 bases and J dropped 4; count of bases not matched to a gene: 16. CDR1 MNHEY and CDR2 SVGAGI come from the germline V gene. TCRdb itself ran the 5' RACE reads through MiXCR, one entry per CDR3 protein. The table includes 200,000 to 300,000 distinct CDR3 sequences, roughly 7.2% detected once. Sequenced here: CD4+ T cells sorted from PBMCs, sampled 15 days after the yellow fever booster vaccination. This chain joins TRBV6-5 and TRBJ2-3, with TRBD1 matching over 10 bases. This clonotype originated in a man aged 25 to 40 who received the YFV17D yellow fever vaccine. As DNA, the CDR3 is TGTGCCAGCAGTTATTCCCCTAGGACAGGGGGTCGGAGCTCAGATACGCAGTATTTT. Amino acid sequence: CASSYSPRTGGRSSDTQYF.